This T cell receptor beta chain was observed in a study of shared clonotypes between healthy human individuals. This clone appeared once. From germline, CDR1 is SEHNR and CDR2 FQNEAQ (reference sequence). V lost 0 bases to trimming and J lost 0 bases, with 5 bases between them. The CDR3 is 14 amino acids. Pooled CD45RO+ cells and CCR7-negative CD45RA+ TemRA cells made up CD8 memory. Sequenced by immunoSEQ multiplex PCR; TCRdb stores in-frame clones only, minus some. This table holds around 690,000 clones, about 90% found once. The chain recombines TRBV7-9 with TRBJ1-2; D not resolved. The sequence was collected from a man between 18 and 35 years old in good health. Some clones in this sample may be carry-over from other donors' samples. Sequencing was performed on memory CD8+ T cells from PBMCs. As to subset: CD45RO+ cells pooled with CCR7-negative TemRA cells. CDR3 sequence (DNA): TGTGCCAGCAGCTTAGCCCCCACTAACTATGGCTACACCTTC. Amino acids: CASSLAPTNYGYTF.